What follows is one T cell receptor (beta chain) and its context. This CDR3 is 14 amino acids long. V shed 2 bases and J 3 bases; nucleotides not matched to a gene: 3. The germline gives CDR1 SGHVS, CDR2 FQNEAQ. The entry originates in a study of T cells in tuberculosis. Profiling relied on immunoSEQ multiplex PCR, and the TCRdb table lists in-frame clones only, not all of them. The sample has under 30,000 clones, under 95% seen once; the top ten hold approximately 6.8%. Regarding time point: new active TB diagnosis, blood taken before or within 7 days of starting treatment. The source was PBMCs, collected at tuberculosis diagnosis. The chain recombines TRBV7-8 with TRBJ1-2, with 7 bases fitting TRBD1. The receptor was derived from an adult with tuberculosis. The CDR3: CASSLSGTDYGYTF. The CDR3 nucleotides are TGTGCCAGCAGCTTATCCGGGACAGACTATGGCTACACCTTC.